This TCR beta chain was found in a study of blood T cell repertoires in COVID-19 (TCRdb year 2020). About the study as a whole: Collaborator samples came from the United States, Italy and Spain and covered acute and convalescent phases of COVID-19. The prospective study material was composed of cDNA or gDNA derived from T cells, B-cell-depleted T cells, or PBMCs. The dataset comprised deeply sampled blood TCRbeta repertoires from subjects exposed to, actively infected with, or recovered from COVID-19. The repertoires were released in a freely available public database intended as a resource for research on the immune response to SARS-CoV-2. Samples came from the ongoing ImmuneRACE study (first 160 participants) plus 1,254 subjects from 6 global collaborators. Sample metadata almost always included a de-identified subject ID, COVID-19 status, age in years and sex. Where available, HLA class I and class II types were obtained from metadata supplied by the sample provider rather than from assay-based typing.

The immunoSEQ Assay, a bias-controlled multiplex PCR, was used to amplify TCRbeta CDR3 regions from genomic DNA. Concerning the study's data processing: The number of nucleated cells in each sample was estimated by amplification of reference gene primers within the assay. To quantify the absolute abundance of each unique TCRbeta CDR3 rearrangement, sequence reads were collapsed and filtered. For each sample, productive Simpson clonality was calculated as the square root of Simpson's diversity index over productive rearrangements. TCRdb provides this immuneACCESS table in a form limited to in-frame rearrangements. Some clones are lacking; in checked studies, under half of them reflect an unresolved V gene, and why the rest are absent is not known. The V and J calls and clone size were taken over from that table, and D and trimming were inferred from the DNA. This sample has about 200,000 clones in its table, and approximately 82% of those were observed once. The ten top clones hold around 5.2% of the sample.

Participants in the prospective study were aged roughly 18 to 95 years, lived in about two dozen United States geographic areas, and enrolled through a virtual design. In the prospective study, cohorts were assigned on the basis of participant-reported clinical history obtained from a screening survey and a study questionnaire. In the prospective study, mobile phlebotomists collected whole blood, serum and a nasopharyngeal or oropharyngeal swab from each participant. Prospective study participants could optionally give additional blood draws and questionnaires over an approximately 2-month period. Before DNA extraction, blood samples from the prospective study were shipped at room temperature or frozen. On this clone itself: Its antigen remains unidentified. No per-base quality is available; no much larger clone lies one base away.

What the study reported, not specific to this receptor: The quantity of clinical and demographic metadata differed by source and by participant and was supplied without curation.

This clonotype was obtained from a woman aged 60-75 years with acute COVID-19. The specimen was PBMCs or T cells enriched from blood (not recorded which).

This receptor has the CDR3 CASSSGGAGNTIYF. The nucleotides read TGCGCCAGCAGCTCGGGGGGAGCTGGAAACACCATATATTTT. The rearranged segments are TRBV5-1 and TRBJ1-3; 5 matching bases give a weak D call of TRBD1. Trimming at the junction amounts to 3 bases on V and 2 bases on J, and the germline ends lie 9 bases apart. Based on the germline V gene, the CDR1 and CDR2 sequences are SGHRS and YFSETQ. The CDR3 measures 14 amino acids from cysteine to phenylalanine. Here the CDR3 DNA is all that survives: 42 bases in frame from base 1.